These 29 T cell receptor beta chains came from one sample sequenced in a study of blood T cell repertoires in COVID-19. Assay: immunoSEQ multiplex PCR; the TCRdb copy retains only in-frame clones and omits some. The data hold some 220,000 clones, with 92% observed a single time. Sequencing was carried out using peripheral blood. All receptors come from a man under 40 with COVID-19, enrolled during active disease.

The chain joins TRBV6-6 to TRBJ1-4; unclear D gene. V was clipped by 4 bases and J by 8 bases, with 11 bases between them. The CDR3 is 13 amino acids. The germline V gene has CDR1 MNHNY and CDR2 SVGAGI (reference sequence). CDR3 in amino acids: CASSSPTEEKLFF. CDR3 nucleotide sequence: TGTGCCAGCAGTTCCCCTACGGAGGAAAAACTGTTTTTT.

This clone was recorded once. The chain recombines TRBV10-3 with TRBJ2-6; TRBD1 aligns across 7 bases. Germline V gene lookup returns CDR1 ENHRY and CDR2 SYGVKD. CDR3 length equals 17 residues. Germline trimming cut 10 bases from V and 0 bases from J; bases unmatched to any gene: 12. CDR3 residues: CATESETGVSGANVLTF. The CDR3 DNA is TGTGCCACCGAGTCCGAAACAGGGGTCTCTGGGGCCAACGTCCTGACTTTC.

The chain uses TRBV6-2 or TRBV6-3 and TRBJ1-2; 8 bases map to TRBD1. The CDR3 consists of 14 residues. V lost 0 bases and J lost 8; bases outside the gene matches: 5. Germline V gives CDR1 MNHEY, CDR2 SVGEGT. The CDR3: CASSYSQGASGYTF. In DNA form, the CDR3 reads TGTGCCAGCAGTTACTCTCAGGGGGCTTCCGGCTACACCTTC.

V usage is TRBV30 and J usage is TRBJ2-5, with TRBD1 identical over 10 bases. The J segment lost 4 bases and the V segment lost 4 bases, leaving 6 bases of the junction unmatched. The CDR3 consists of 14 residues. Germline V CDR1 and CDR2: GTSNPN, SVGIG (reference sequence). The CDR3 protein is CAWNSGQGVETQYF. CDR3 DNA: TGTGCCTGGAACTCAGGACAGGGGGTAGAGACCCAGTACTTC. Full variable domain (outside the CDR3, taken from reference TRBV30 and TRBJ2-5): SQTIHQWPATLVQPVGSPLSLECTVEGTSNPNLYWYRQAAGRGLQLLFYSVGIGQISSEVPQNLSASRPQDRQFILSSKKLLLSDSGFYLCAWNSGQGVETQYFGPGTRLLVL.

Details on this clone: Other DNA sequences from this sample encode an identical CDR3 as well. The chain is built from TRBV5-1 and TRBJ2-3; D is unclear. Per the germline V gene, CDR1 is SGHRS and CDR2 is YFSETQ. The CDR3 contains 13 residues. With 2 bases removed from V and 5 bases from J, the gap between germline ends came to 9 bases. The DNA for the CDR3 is TGCGCCAGCAGCTTAGCGCGAGGAGATACGCAGTATTTT. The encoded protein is CASSLARGDTQYF. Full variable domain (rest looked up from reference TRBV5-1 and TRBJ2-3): KAGVTQTPRYLIKTRGQQVTLSCSPISGHRSVSWYQQTPGQGLQFLFEYFSETQRNKGNFPGRFSGRQFSNSRSEMNVSTLELGDSALYLCASSLARGDTQYFGPGTRLTVL.

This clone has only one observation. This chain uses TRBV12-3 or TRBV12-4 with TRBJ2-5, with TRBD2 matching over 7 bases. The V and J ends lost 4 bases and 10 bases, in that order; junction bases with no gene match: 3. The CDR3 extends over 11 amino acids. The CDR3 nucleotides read TGTGCCAGCAGTTCCGGGACTAACCAGTACTTC. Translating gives CASSSGTNQYF.

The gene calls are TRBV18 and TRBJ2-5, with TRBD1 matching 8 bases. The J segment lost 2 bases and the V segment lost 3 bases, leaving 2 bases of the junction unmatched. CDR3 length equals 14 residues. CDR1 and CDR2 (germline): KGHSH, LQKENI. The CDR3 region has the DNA TGTGCCAGCTCACCGAACAGGGGGCAAGAGACCCAGTACTTC. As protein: CASSPNRGQETQYF.

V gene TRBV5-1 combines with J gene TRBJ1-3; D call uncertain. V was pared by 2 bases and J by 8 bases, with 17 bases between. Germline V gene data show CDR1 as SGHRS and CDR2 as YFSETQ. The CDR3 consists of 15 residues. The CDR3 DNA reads TGCGCCAGCAGCTTAGGCCAAAGAAAAGGAGACACCATATATTTT. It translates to CASSLGQRKGDTIYF.

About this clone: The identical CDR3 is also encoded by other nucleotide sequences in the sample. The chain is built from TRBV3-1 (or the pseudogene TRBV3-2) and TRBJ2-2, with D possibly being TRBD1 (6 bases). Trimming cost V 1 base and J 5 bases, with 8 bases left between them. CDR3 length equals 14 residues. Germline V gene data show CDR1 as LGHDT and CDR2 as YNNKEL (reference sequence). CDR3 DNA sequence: TGTGCCAGCAGCCAAGTAGGGGGTACCGGGGAGCTGTTTTTT. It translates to CASSQVGGTGELFF.

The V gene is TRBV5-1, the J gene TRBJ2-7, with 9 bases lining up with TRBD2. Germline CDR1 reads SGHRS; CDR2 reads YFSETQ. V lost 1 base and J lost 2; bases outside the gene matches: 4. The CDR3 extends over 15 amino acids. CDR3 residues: CASSLIAGDPYEQYF. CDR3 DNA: TGCGCCAGCAGCTTGATAGCGGGGGATCCCTACGAGCAGTACTTC.

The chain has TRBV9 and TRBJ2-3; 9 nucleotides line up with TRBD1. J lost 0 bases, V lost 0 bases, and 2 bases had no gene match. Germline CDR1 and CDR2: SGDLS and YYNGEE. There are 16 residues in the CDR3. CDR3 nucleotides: TGTGCCAGCAGCGTAGACGGGACAGGGAGCACAGATACGCAGTATTTT. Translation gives CASSVDGTGSTDTQYF.

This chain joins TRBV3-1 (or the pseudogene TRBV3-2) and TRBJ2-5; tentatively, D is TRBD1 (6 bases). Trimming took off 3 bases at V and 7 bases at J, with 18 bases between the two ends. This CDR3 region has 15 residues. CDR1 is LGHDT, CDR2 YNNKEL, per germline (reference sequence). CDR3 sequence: CASSHAVSTGMTQYF. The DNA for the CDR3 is TGTGCCAGCAGCCATGCCGTTTCCACAGGGATGACCCAGTACTTC.

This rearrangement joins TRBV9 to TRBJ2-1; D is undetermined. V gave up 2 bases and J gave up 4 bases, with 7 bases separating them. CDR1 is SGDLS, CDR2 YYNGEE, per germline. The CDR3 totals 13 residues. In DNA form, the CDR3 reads TGTGCCAGCAGCGTCGCCCTATACAATGAGCAGTTCTTC. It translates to CASSVALYNEQFF.

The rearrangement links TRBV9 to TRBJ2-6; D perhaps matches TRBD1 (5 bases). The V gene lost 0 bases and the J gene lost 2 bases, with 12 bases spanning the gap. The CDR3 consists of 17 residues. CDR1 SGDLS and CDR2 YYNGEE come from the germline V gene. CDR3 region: CASSVEGRWAGANVLTF. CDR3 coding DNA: TGTGCCAGCAGCGTAGAGGGGCGATGGGCTGGGGCCAACGTCCTGACTTTC. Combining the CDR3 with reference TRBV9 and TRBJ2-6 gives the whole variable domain DSGVTQTPKHLITATGQRVTLRCSPRSGDLSVYWYQQSLDQGLQFLIQYYNGEERAKGNILERFSAQQFPDLHSELNLSSLELGDSALYFCASSVEGRWAGANVLTFGAGSRLTVL.

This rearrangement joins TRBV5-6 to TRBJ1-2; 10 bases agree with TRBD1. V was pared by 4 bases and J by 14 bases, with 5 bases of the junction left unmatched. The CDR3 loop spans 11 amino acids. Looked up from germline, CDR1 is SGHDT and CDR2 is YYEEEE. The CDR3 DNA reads TGTGCCAGCAGCCCCGGGACAGGGGATACCTTC. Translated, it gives CASSPGTGDTF.

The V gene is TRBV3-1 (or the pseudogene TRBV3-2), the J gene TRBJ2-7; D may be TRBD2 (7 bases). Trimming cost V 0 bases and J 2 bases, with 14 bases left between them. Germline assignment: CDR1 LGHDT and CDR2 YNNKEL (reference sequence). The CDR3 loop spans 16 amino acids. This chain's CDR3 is CASSQDLQGGAYEQYF. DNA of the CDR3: TGTGCCAGCAGCCAAGATTTACAGGGAGGGGCCTACGAGCAGTACTTC.

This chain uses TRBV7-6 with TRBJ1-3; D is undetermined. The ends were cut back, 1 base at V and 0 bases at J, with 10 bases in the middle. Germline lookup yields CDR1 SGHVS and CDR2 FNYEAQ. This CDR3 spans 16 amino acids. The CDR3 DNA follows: TGTGCCAGCAGCTTAGGAGACTCCACCTCTGGAAACACCATATATTTT. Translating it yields CASSLGDSTSGNTIYF.

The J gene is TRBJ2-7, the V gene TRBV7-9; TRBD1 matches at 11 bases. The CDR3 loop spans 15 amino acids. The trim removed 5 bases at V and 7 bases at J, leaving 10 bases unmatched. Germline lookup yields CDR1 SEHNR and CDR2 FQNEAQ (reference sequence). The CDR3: CASSTWDRGRREQYF. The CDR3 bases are TGTGCCAGCAGCACATGGGACAGGGGGAGAAGGGAGCAGTACTTC.

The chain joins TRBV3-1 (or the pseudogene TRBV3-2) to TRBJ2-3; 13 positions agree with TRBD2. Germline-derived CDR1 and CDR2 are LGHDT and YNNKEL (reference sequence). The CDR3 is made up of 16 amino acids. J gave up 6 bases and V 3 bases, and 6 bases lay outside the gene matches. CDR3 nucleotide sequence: TGTGCCAGCAGCCACTCTCCACTAGCGGGGGGGGATACGCAGTATTTT. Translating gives CASSHSPLAGGDTQYF.

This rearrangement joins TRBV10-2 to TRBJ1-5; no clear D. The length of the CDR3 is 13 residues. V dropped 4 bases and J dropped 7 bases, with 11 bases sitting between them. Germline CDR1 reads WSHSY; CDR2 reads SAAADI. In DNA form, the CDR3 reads TGCGCCAGCAGTGCCCTCCCGGGGCAGCCCCAGCATTTT. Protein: CASSALPGQPQHF.

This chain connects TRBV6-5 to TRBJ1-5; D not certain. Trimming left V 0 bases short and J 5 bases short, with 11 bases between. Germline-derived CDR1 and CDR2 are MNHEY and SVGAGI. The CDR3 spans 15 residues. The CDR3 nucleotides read TGTGCCAGCAGTTACTCGCGGAGGAGGGATCAGCCCCAGCATTTT. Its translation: CASSYSRRRDQPQHF.

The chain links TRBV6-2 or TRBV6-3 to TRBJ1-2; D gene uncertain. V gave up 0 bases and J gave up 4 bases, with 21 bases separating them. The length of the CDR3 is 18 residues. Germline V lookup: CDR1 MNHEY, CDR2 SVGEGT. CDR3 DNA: TGTGCCAGCAGTTACTCGACTCAGCTTGTGTCGGAGAGCTATGGCTACACCTTC. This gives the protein CASSYSTQLVSESYGYTF.

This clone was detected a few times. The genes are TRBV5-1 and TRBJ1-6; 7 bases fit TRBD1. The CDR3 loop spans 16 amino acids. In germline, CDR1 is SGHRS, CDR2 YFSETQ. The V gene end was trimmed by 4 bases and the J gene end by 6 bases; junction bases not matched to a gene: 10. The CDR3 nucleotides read TGCGCCAGCAGCCCCACCGCAGGGGGAATTAATTCACCCCTCCACTTT. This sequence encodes CASSPTAGGINSPLHF.

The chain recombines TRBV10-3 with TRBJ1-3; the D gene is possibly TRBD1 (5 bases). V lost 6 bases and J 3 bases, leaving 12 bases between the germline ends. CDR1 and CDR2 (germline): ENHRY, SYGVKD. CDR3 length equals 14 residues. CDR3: CAIRQGDNGNTIYF. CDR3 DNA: TGTGCCATCAGGCAGGGCGATAATGGAAACACCATATATTTT.

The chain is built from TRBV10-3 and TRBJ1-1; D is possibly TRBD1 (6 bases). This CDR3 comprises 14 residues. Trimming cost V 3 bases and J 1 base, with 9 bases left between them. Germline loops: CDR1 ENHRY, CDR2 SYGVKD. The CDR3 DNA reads TGTGCCATCAGTGAAGGGACACCGAACACTGAAGCTTTCTTT. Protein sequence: CAISEGTPNTEAFF.

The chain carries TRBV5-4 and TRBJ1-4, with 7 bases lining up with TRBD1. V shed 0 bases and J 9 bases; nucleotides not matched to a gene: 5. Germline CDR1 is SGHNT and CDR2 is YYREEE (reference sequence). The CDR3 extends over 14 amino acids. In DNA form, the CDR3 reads TGTGCCAGCAGCTTGGAGGGGGCGAGGAAAAAACTGTTTTTT. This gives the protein CASSLEGARKKLFF.

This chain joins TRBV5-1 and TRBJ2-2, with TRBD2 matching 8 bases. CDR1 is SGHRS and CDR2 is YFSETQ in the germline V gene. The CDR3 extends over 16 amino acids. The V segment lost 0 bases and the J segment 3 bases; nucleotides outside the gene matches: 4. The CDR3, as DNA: TGCGCCAGCAGCTTGGTGCCGGGACTAGACACCGGGGAGCTGTTTTTT. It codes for CASSLVPGLDTGELFF.

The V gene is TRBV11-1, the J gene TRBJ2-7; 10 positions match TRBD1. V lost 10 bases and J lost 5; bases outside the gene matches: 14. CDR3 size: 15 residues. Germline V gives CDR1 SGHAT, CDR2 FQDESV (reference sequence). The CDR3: CATSMGETGGDEQYF. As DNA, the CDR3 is TGTGCCACCTCCATGGGGGAGACAGGGGGCGACGAGCAGTACTTC.

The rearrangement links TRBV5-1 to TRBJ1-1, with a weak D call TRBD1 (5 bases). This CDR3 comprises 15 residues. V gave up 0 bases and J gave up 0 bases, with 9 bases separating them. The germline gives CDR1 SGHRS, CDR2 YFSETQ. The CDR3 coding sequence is TGCGCCAGCAGCTTGGAGGCAGGGATGAACACTGAAGCTTTCTTT. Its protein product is CASSLEAGMNTEAFF.